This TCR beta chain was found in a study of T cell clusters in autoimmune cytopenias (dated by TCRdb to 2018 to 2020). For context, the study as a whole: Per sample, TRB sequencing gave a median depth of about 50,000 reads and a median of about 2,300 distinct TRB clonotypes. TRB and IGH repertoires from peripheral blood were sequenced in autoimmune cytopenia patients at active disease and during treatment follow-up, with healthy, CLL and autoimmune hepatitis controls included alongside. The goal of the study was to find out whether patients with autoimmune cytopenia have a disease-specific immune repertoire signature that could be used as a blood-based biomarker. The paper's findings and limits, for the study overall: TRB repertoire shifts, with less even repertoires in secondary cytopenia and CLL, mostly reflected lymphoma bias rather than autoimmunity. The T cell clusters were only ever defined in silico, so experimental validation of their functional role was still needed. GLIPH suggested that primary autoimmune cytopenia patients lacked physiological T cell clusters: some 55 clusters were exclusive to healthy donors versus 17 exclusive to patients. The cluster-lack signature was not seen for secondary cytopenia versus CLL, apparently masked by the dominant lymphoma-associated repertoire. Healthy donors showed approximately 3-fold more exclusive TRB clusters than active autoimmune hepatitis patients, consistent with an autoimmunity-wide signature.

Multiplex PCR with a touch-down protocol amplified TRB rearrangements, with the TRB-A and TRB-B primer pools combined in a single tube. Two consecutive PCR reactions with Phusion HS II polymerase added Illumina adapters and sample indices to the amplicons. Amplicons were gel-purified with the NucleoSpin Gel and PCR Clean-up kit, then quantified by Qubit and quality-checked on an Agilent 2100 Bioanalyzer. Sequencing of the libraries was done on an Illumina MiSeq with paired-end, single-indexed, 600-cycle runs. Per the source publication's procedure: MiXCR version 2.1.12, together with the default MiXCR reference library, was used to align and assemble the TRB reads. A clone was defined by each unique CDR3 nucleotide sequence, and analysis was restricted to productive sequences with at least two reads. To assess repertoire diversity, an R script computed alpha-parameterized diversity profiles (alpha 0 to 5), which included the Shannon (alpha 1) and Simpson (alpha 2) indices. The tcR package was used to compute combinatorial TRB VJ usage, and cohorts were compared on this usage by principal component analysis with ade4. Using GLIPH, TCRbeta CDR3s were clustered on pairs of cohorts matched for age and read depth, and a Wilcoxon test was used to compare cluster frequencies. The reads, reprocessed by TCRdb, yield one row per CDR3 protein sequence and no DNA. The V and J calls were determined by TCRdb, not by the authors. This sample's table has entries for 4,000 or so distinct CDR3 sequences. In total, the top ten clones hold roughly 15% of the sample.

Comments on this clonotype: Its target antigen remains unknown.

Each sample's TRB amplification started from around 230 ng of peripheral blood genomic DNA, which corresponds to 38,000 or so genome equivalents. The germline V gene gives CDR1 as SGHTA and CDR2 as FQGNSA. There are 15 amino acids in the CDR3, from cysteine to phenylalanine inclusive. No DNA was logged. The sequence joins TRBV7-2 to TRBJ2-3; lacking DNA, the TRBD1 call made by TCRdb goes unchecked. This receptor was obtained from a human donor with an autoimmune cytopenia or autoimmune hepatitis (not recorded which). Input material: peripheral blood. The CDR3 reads CASSSQGALGDTQYF. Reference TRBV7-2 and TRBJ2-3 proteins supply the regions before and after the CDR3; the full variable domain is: GAGVSQSPSNKVTEKGKDVELRCDPISGHTALYWYRQSLGQGLEFLIYFQGNSAPDKSGLPSDRFSAERTGGSVSTLTIQRTQQEDSAVYLCASSSQGALGDTQYFGPGTRLTVL.